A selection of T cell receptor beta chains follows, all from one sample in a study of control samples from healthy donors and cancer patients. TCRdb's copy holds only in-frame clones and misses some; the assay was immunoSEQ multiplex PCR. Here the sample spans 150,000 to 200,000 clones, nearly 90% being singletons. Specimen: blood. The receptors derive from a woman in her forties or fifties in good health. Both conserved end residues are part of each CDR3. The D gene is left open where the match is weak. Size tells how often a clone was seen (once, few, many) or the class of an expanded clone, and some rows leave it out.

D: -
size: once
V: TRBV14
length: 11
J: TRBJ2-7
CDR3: CASSQEYGQYF
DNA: TGTGCCAGCAGCCAAGAATATGGGCAGTACTTC

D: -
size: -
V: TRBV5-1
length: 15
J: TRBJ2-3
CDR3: CASSLDRGNADTQYF
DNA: TGCGCCAGCAGCTTGGATCGAGGTAACGCAGATACGCAGTATTTT

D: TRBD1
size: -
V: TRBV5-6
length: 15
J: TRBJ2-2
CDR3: CASSRRTGATGELFF
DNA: TGTGCCAGCAGCCGTCGGACAGGGGCCACCGGGGAGCTGTTTTTT

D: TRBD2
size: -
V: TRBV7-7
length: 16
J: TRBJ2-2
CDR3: CASSPLAGGNTGELFF
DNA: TGTGCCAGCAGCCCACTGGCGGGGGGGAACACCGGGGAGCTGTTTTTT

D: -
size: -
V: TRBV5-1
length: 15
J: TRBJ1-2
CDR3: CASSLEAFFAGGYTF
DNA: TGCGCCAGCAGCTTGGAGGCCTTCTTTGCGGGGGGCTACACCTTC

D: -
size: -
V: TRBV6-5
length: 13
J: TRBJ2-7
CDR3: CASGLRPSYEQYF
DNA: TGTGCCAGCGGGCTCCGACCGTCCTACGAGCAGTACTTC

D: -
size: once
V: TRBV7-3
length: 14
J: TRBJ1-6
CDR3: CASSLIGLGSPLHF
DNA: TGTGCCAGCAGCTTAATTGGTCTGGGTTCACCCCTCCACTTT

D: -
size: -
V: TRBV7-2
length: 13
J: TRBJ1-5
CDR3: CASSLEWNQPQHF
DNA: TGTGCCAGCAGCTTAGAATGGAATCAGCCCCAGCATTTT

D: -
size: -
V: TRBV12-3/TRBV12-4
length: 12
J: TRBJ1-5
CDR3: CASRLQPGPQHF
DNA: TGTGCCAGCAGATTACAACCCGGGCCCCAGCATTTT

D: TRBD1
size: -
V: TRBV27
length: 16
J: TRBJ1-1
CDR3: CASKANHRGANTEAFF
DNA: TGTGCCAGCAAGGCTAACCACAGGGGCGCGAACACTGAAGCTTTCTTT

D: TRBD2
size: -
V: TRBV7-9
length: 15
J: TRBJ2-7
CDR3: CASSSTGGPLYEQYF
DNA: TGTGCCAGCAGCTCGACGGGGGGACCCCTCTACGAGCAGTACTTC

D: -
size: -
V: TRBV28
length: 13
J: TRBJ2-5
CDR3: CASSLRERETQYF
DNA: TGTGCCAGCAGTTTACGCGAACGAGAGACCCAGTACTTC

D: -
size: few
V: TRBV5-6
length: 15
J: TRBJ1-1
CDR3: CASSTGQILNTEAFF
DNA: TGTGCCAGCAGCACAGGACAGATCCTGAACACTGAAGCTTTCTTT

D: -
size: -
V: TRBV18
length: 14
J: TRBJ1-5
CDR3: CASSPQGRNQPQHF
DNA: TGTGCCAGCTCCCCTCAGGGCAGGAATCAGCCCCAGCATTTT

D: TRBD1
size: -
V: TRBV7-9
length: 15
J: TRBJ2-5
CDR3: CASSFGTGGGETQYF
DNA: TGTGCCAGCAGCTTTGGGACAGGGGGCGGAGAGACCCAGTACTTC

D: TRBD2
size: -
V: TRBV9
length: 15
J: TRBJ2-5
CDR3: CASSVPAGGTETQYF
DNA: TGTGCCAGCAGCGTACCAGCGGGGGGAACAGAGACCCAGTACTTC

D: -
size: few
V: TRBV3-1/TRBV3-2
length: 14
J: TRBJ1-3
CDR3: CASTQGVAGNTIYF
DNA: TGTGCCAGCACCCAAGGGGTGGCTGGAAACACCATATATTTT

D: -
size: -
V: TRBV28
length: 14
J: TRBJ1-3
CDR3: CASRTPSSGNTIYF
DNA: TGTGCCAGCAGGACACCGAGCTCTGGAAACACCATATATTTT

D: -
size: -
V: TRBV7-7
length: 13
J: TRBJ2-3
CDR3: CASSLRQGDTQYF
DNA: TGTGCTAGCAGCTTAAGGCAAGGCGATACGCAGTATTTT

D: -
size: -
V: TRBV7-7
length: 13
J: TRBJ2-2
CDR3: CASSFRVAGELFF
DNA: TGTGCCAGCAGCTTTAGGGTAGCCGGGGAGCTGTTTTTT

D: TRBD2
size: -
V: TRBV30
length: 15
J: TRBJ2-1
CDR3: CAWSPLAGSNNEQFF
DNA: TGTGCCTGGAGTCCCTTAGCGGGAAGCAACAATGAGCAGTTCTTC

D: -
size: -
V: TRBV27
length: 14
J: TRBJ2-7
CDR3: CASSYTGPTYEQYF
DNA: TGTGCCAGCAGTTATACCGGGCCTACCTACGAGCAGTACTTC

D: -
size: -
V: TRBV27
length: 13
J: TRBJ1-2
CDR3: CASKGPHFHNYTF
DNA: TGTGCCAGCAAAGGGCCACACTTTCATAACTACACCTTC

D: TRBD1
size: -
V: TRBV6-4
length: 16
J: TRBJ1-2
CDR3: CASRGTTGYRDYGYTF
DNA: TGTGCCAGCAGAGGGACGACAGGGTATCGGGACTATGGCTACACCTTC

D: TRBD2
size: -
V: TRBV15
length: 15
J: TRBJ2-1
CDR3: CATSSLLAGRNEQFF
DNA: TGTGCCACCAGCAGCTTACTAGCGGGGCGCAATGAGCAGTTCTTC

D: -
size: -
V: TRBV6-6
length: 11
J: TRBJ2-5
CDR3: CASKSQETQYF
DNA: TGTGCCAGCAAGAGCCAAGAGACCCAGTACTTC

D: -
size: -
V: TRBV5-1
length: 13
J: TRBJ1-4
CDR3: CASSLPTNEKLFF
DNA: TGCGCCAGCAGTCTACCAACTAATGAAAAACTGTTTTTT

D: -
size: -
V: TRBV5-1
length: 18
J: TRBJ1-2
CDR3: CASSWGRAADLTNYGYTF
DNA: TGCGCCAGCAGCTGGGGGCGGGCCGCCGATCTAACTAACTATGGCTACACCTTC